This record covers a single T cell receptor beta chain. Its antigen target is currently unknown. This may be a read error, as it is one base from a much larger clone. From the cysteine through the phenylalanine, the CDR3 covers 13 amino acids. The kept DNA is CDR3 alone, 39 bases in frame from the first base. Via the germline V gene (reference sequence), CDR1 is SEHNR and CDR2 FQNEAQ. V gives up 8 bases and J gives up 4 bases, and the segment between their germline ends measures 14 bases. This sample stems from a study of tumor-infiltrating lymphocytes in primary liver carcinoma (dated by TCRdb to about 2017). For the study in its entirety: The five patients, three men and two women aged 30 to 69 years, had hepatocellular carcinoma (four) or combined HCC and intrahepatic cholangiocarcinoma (one). The five patients had tumors staged T1-T3 N0M0, with maximum diameters ranging from roughly 4.2 to 10 cm. Each sample produced about 3.5 to 7.13 million productive TCRbeta reads, and read depth showed no significant difference between tissue types. Across five regions of each liver tumor, along with adjacent normal tissue and blood, the study brought together TCRbeta repertoire sequencing, expression microarrays and whole-exome sequencing. A total of approximately 35 specimens from 5 patients underwent TCRbeta repertoire sequencing, comprising 25 or so tumor regions, 5 adjacent noncancerous liver tissues and 5 peripheral blood samples. To link TCRbeta repertoire diversity with the local molecular phenotype, the roughly 23 tumor region samples were profiled using Agilent mRNA microarrays. High reproducibility was observed for the technical replicate repertoires, with mean shared-clone rates approximately 0.9 and correlation coefficients above 0.95.

Using a constant-region primer and ProtoScript II reverse transcriptase, TCRbeta-specific cDNA was reverse-transcribed from about 540 ng total RNA. TCRbeta libraries were built with three nested multiplex PCR rounds, a slightly modified ARM-PCR procedure. Each of the first two PCR rounds ran for roughly 9 cycles using multiplex TRBV1-TRBV30 forward primers together with a Cbeta reverse primer. Sample barcodes and Illumina adapters were added in a final 25-cycle PCR using Deep VentR polymerase. Amplicons of 200-500 bp were gel-purified with a QIAquick gel extraction kit before sequencing. TCRbeta amplicons were sequenced on an Illumina HiSeq 2500 with 250-bp paired-end reads. Per the authors' processing: Trimmomatic v0.33 was used to quality-trim the reads, and FLASH v1.2.11 was used to merge paired reads so that full CDR3 sequences could be recovered. V, D and J germline segments were assigned to the rearranged TCRbeta sequences using MiGEC v1.2.1b. Clonotype statistics and Shannon-Wiener diversity indices were calculated with VDJtools v1.0.0. Except for diversity analysis, only each sample's 250 most abundant clonotypes were used in subsequent analyses to reduce sampling bias. The public reads were reanalyzed by TCRdb: fastp trimming at Q25, MiXCR alignment, in-frame beta chains only. Entries that share a CDR3 protein sequence are merged under the most common genes and DNA. The V and J calls were not made by the authors but by TCRdb's processing. In this sample the table shows 40,000 to 55,000 distinct CDR3 sequences, about two thirds of which occur a single time. Of the sample, less than 30% falls within the top ten clones.

Total RNA and DNA were co-extracted without cell sorting from 20-30 mg of bulk tissue using the AllPrep DNA/RNA mini kit. Between late 2015 and early 2016, a few patients in China with histopathologically diagnosed primary liver carcinoma had their tumors surgically resected. Chronic HBV infection was present in the patients, and the patients were treatment-naive at sampling. Each tumor was sampled at five spatially separated regions: the superior, inferior, left-lateral and right-lateral poles and the tumor centre. Histological examination found more than 80% viable tumor cells in every tumor sample. Fresh tumor and adjacent tissue pieces were bisected; one half was stored in RNAlater at -80°C, the other sent for histology. Results the study describes overall, beyond this receptor: The top 250 clones made up a significantly larger repertoire fraction in tumors than in blood (p = 0.039). Only about 8-24% of top clones were found in all five regions of a tumor, suggesting spatial heterogeneity of tumor-infiltrating T cells. Because only the TCR beta chain was sequenced and unpaired alpha chains were not captured, true repertoire diversity is likely underestimated. Comparison of CD4+ and CD8+ T cell repertoires was precluded by the use of bulk unsorted samples. Consistent with antigen-driven expansion, pairs of tumor regions showed higher repertoire overlap (mean roughly 35%) than either tumor-adjacent pairs (roughly 17%) or tumor-blood pairs (around 14%). With just a handful of patients in the study, the authors point out that the findings should be validated in a larger study.

The sequenced material came from liver tumor tissue from sampling region 5. Sample cell subset or site, as interpreted from the label and publication: tumor region T5, tumor centre. This receptor chain uses TRBV7-9 and TRBJ1-2; the D gene lacks a confident call. The origin of this receptor is a man aged 40-49 years with primary liver carcinoma and hepatitis B virus infection. The nucleotides read TGTGCCAGCTGCCCTACAACAGCCTATGGCTACACCTTC. It translates as CASCPTTAYGYTF.